A selection of T cell receptor beta chains follows, all from one sample in a study of T cell changes during pregnancy in multiple sclerosis. Measured with immunoSEQ multiplex PCR; TCRdb has only the in-frame clones, and not every one. The table lists 85,000 to 100,000 clones, roughly 92% of them singletons. The sequencing here drew on peripheral blood, taken in the first trimester of pregnancy. The receptors originated from a female donor with multiple sclerosis, enrolled in a pregnancy study. CDR3s include the opening cysteine and the closing phenylalanine or tryptophan. The D gene is left open where the match is weak. Not all rows give a size; the values are once, few, many and, for expanded clones, a class.

D gene,J gene,clone size,V gene,CDR3 DNA,CDR3 protein
-,TRBJ1-1,-,TRBV27,TGTGCCAGCTTCGGAGGGGCGCCCACTGAAGCTTTCTTT,CASFGGAPTEAFF
TRBD2,TRBJ2-1,-,TRBV27,TGTGCCAGCAGTTCCCTGGGGGGGGAGCAGTTCTTC,CASSSLGGEQFF
-,TRBJ1-1,-,TRBV6-5,TGTGCCAGCAGAGCAGGGGCCCTGAACACTGAAGCTTTCTTT,CASRAGALNTEAFF
TRBD1,TRBJ2-3,-,TRBV11-2,TGTGCCAGCAGCCGACCGGGACAGGGCACAGATACGCAGTATTTT,CASSRPGQGTDTQYF
-,TRBJ2-2,-,TRBV15,TGTGCCACCAGCATGGGAGTAGTTTATCCCGGGGAGCTGTTTTTT,CATSMGVVYPGELFF
-,TRBJ2-7,-,TRBV6-6,TGTGCCAGCAGTACGTTCGGGGCGGGGACCTACGAGCAGTACTTC,CASSTFGAGTYEQYF
-,TRBJ2-7,-,TRBV5-4,TGTGCCAGCAGCTCCCCAGGGGATTATTCCTACGAGCAGTACTTC,CASSSPGDYSYEQYF
-,TRBJ2-1,-,TRBV6-5,TGTGCCAGCAGTTCGACCTTCTCAGCGAATGAGCAGTTCTTC,CASSSTFSANEQFF
TRBD2,TRBJ2-1,-,TRBV4-1,TGCGCCAGCAGCCAAGAAAAGGCGGGACTAGCGGTAGGTCGCTCCTACAATGAGCAGTTCTTC,CASSQEKAGLAVGRSYNEQFF
TRBD2,TRBJ2-2,-,TRBV27,TGTGCCAGCAGTCCCCGGACTAGCGGATTCACCGGGGAGCTGTTTTTT,CASSPRTSGFTGELFF
-,TRBJ2-7,-,TRBV28,TGTGCCAGCAGCGCCTCTATAGGACGGGACTACGAGCAGTACTTC,CASSASIGRDYEQYF
-,TRBJ2-3,-,TRBV5-1,TGCGCCAGCAGCCCGGGGGGCGGGAGTACAGATACGCAGTATTTT,CASSPGGGSTDTQYF
-,TRBJ2-4,-,TRBV20-1,TGCAGTGCTTGCCGTTCGGACATTCAGTACTTC,CSACRSDIQYF
TRBD1,TRBJ2-7,-,TRBV2,TGTGCCAGCAGGGCCGGGACAGGGGTGTACGAGCAGTACTTC,CASRAGTGVYEQYF
TRBD2,TRBJ2-2,-,TRBV28,TGTGCCACCTACGGGACTAGCGGGAGGGCCGGGGAGCTGTTTTTT,CATYGTSGRAGELFF
-,TRBJ2-7,-,TRBV27,TGTGCCAGCACCGGGACTTCAACGGGGGAGCAGTACTTC,CASTGTSTGEQYF
TRBD2,TRBJ2-1,-,TRBV19,TGTGCCAGTAGCCCAGGACTAGCGGGAGTCTACTACAATGAGCAGTTCTTC,CASSPGLAGVYYNEQFF
TRBD2,TRBJ2-3,-,TRBV18,TGTGCCAGCTCACAGACGAGCGGGAGGGGCACAGATACGCAGTATTTT,CASSQTSGRGTDTQYF
-,TRBJ1-2,-,TRBV6-1,TGTGCCAGCAGTGAAGCGTTGACAGGTACTAACTATGGCTACACCTTC,CASSEALTGTNYGYTF
TRBD1,TRBJ1-1,-,TRBV19,TGTGCCACCACAGAGACAGGGTATCCCATGAACACTGAAGCTTTCTTT,CATTETGYPMNTEAFF
TRBD1,TRBJ1-5,-,TRBV4-2,TGTGCCAGCAGCCACGGACAGGGGGCTTTGCAGCCCCAGCATTTT,CASSHGQGALQPQHF
TRBD2,TRBJ2-1,-,TRBV29-1,TGCAGCGTCAGGACTAGCGGTTACAATGAGCAGTTCTTC,CSVRTSGYNEQFF
TRBD2,TRBJ2-1,-,TRBV27,TGTGCCAGCAGGACTAGCGCCCTAACCTACAATGAGCAGTTCTTC,CASRTSALTYNEQFF
TRBD2,TRBJ2-1,once,TRBV7-9,TGTGCCAGCAGCGAAAGCGGGAGGCCAGGGGAGTTCTTC,CASSESGRPGEFF
-,TRBJ1-1,-,TRBV10-3,TGTGCCATCAGTGGTCAGGGATTGAGCACTGAAGCTTTCTTT,CAISGQGLSTEAFF
TRBD1,TRBJ1-2,-,TRBV7-2,TGTGCCAGCAGCTTAGTACGCCCCCGGACAGGGGGGAACTATGGCTACACCTTC,CASSLVRPRTGGNYGYTF
-,TRBJ2-5,-,TRBV7-8,TGTGCCAGCAGCGTGACTAGGCATCGTCGAGGAGAGACCCAGTACTTC,CASSVTRHRRGETQYF
-,TRBJ1-3,-,TRBV9,TGTGCCAGCAGCGTAGGTCGGGGCAGGGGCCTACCTGGAAACACCATATATTTT,CASSVGRGRGLPGNTIYF
-,TRBJ2-5,-,TRBV11-2,TGTGCCAGCAGCCCGACTCGAGTGCCGACCCAGTACTTC,CASSPTRVPTQYF
TRBD1,TRBJ2-3,few,TRBV9,TGTGCCAGCAGCTTCACAACCGGGACAGGGGCAGATACGCAGTATTTT,CASSFTTGTGADTQYF
TRBD2,TRBJ2-5,-,TRBV9,TGTGCCAGCAGCGCTGTAGAACTAGCGGGAGAGACCCAGTACTTC,CASSAVELAGETQYF
-,TRBJ2-1,-,TRBV28,TGTGCCAGCAGGCTCGGGGGGGGCAGGGGGAACAATGAGCAGTTCTTC,CASRLGGGRGNNEQFF
TRBD2,TRBJ2-5,-,TRBV4-3,TGCGCCAGCAGCCAAGAGTGGCGGGAGGAAGAGACCCAGTACTTC,CASSQEWREEETQYF
-,TRBJ1-1,-,TRBV5-1,TGCGCCAGCAGCCTCGGGGGACTCCGTGGGACTGAAGCTTTCTTT,CASSLGGLRGTEAFF
TRBD1,TRBJ2-3,-,TRBV29-1,TGCAGCGTTGAGCGACAGGGGAGTGGTCCAGATACGCAGTATTTT,CSVERQGSGPDTQYF
-,TRBJ1-5,-,TRBV18,TGTGCCAGCTCACCCCTCGGTATGTCGGGGATGCCCCAGCATTTT,CASSPLGMSGMPQHF
TRBD1,TRBJ2-3,-,TRBV7-8,TGTGCCAGCAGCAGGGGGCCCACAGATACGCAGTATTTT,CASSRGPTDTQYF
TRBD1,TRBJ1-4,-,TRBV6-5,TGTGCCAGCAGTTACTTCAGGGGGCAGGTTGAAAAACTGTTTTTT,CASSYFRGQVEKLFF
TRBD2,TRBJ2-2,-,TRBV5-1,TGCGCCAGCAGCTTGGAAGGTAGCGGGAGGGGAACCGGGGAGCTGTTTTTT,CASSLEGSGRGTGELFF
-,TRBJ2-5,-,TRBV7-9,TGTGCCAGCTCCCGTGGACAGGGAGGGGAGACCCAGTACTTC,CASSRGQGGETQYF
TRBD1,TRBJ2-1,-,TRBV29-1,TGCAGCCCCCAGCTGAGGACAGGGACCCACAATGAGCAGTTCTTC,CSPQLRTGTHNEQFF
-,TRBJ2-1,once,TRBV2,TGTGCCAGCAGTGGCCTAGTCTCCTACAATGAGCAGTTCTTC,CASSGLVSYNEQFF
-,TRBJ2-3,-,TRBV7-9,TGTGCCAGCAGCCCCAGGGGAAGGATCACAGATACGCAGTATTTT,CASSPRGRITDTQYF
-,TRBJ2-5,-,TRBV7-6,TGTGCCAGCAGCTTAGATCTAGGAGAGACCCAGTACTTC,CASSLDLGETQYF
TRBD1,TRBJ1-1,-,TRBV7-2,TGTGCCAGCAGCTTGACAGGGAAACCGAACACTGAAGCTTTCTTT,CASSLTGKPNTEAFF
-,TRBJ2-1,-,TRBV27,TGTGCCAGCAGTTTCCAAACCGGTGAGCAGTTCTTC,CASSFQTGEQFF
-,TRBJ1-1,-,TRBV9,TGTGCCAGCAGCGACCCCCTTTCCCGGGCCCCGGGGGGCACTGAAGCTTTCTTT,CASSDPLSRAPGGTEAFF
-,TRBJ1-5,few,TRBV6-5,TGTGCCAGCAGCCAGGGTGGGAATCAGCCCCAGCATTTT,CASSQGGNQPQHF
TRBD2,TRBJ2-3,-,TRBV7-9,TGTGCCAGCAGCTTAGGGACTAGCGAGACGGATACGCAGTATTTT,CASSLGTSETDTQYF
TRBD2,TRBJ2-1,-,TRBV11-2,TGTGCCAGCAGCTTAGGTTCTAGCGGGAGATACAATGAGCAGTTCTTC,CASSLGSSGRYNEQFF
-,TRBJ2-1,-,TRBV11-3,TGTGCCAGCAGCTTAGGGGGGCGCTTTAATGAGCAGTTCTTC,CASSLGGRFNEQFF
TRBD1,TRBJ1-2,once,TRBV5-4,TGTGCCAGCAGCCCCGGACAGGGGCGCCTTCTTCACTATGGCTACACCTTC,CASSPGQGRLLHYGYTF
-,TRBJ1-5,-,TRBV15,TGTGCCACCAGCAGAGATCCCCCGACACGGCATCAGCCCCAGCATTTT,CATSRDPPTRHQPQHF
-,TRBJ2-3,-,TRBV7-2,TGTGCCAGCAGCGAAGACATAAGCACCACAGATACGCAGTATTTT,CASSEDISTTDTQYF
TRBD1,TRBJ2-7,once,TRBV5-4,TGTGCCAGCAGCTTGGCCTCAAGGACAGGGGACGAGCAGTACTTC,CASSLASRTGDEQYF
TRBD1,TRBJ2-7,-,TRBV28,TGTGCCAGCAGTTTTCGACAGGGAAACGAGCAGTACTTC,CASSFRQGNEQYF
TRBD1,TRBJ1-3,once,TRBV5-1,TGCGCCAGCAGCTTGGCCGGGACAGGTCGCTCTGGAAACACCATATATTTT,CASSLAGTGRSGNTIYF
-,TRBJ2-7,-,TRBV12-1,TGTGCCAGCTCGCTCGGGACAGGGGACCCCTACGAGCAGTACTTC,CASSLGTGDPYEQYF
TRBD2,TRBJ2-5,-,TRBV27,TGTGCCAGCACAACCAGCCGGACTAGCCTGGAGACCCAGTACTTC,CASTTSRTSLETQYF
-,TRBJ2-7,-,TRBV19,TGTGCCAGTAGCGGGTCTTTCTACGAGCAGTACTTC,CASSGSFYEQYF